This section outlines one T cell receptor (beta chain) sequence together with its context. This clonotype was counted only a few times. The antigen it recognizes is unknown. Per-base quality was not reported, and no clone a single base away is much larger than it. Sequencer: Illumina HiSeq 1500. TCRdb redid the processing of the public reads, applying fastp at Q25 and MiXCR, and retained in-frame beta chains. Identical CDR3 proteins give one entry, which carries the most common genes and DNA. The sample data list a few hundred thousand distinct CDR3 sequences, and roughly 20% of these were observed just once. The ten largest clones capture under 9% of the sample. V is clipped by 7 bases and J by 2 bases, and the sequence between their germline boundaries is 13 bases long. Its CDR3 holds 14 amino acids, cysteine through phenylalanine. This entry keeps only the CDR3 DNA: 42 bases, framed from base 1. The source of the sample is a study of T cell repertoires in cytomegalovirus infection (dated by TCRdb to the late 2010s). Context from the whole study: Donor HLA type was relevant to the analysis, because carriage of CMV infection together with the matching HLA type was indicated by public TCR beta signatures.

The study at large found these results: Cumulative frequency of public TCR beta family members discriminated carriers of CMV infection plus the relevant HLA type in this cohort and an independent approximately 340-donor cohort. The ex vivo response was dominated by HLA-C-restricted CMV-specific TCR beta clonotypes, which also provided the single most frequent clonotype in two of eight donors.

Sequenced sample: PBMCs. The clonotype comes from a human donor in good health (CMV status not recorded). Some clones in this sample may be carry-over from other donors' samples. The rearrangement combines TRBV23-1 with TRBJ2-3; the D region possibly corresponds to TRBD1 (6 bases align). TRBV23-1 is filed as an ORF, its function uncertain. The CDR3 region: CASIFAGVTDTQYF. The DNA reads TGCGCCAGCATTTTTGCAGGGGTCACAGATACGCAGTATTTT.